These 30 T cell receptor beta chains share one sample of origin, sequenced in a study of T-cell reconstitution after alpha-beta-depleted transplantation in children (dated by TCRdb to the mid-2010s). Library preparation was by PCR. TCRdb shows the sequencer as Illumina HiSeq 2500. TCR libraries were prepared with molecular barcoding, using unique molecular identifiers to normalize TCRbeta repertoire quantification. The raw public data were reprocessed by TCRdb itself: fastp quality trimming at Q25, MiXCR clonotype calling, in-frame beta chains only. Merged by CDR3 protein, the rows form single entries marked with the most common genes and DNA. The sample table holds about 420,000 distinct CDR3 sequences, of which 15% to 20% were seen once. The ten largest clones take up roughly 27% of the sample. According to the study, the label for this sample's treatment or condition signals: allogeneic hematopoietic cell transplantation with graft depleted of TCRalphabeta T cells and CD19 B cells.

The sequencing here drew on PBMCs, mostly from graft donor cells, taken 360 days after TCRalphabeta/CD19-depleted stem cell transplant. Receptor source: a boy under two years old who had a stem cell transplant for Wiskott-Aldrich syndrome, so the T cells may come from the graft donor.

V is TRBV20-1 and J is TRBJ2-1; 10 nucleotides match TRBD2. Germline V gene lookup returns CDR1 DFQATT and CDR2 SNEGSKA (reference sequence). The CDR3 is 21 amino acids. V gave up 0 bases and J gave up 0 bases; unmatched junction bases: 17. CDR3: CSARDLQPGLAFPPSYNEQFF. The CDR3 bases are TGCAGTGCTAGAGATTTACAACCGGGACTAGCGTTTCCCCCCTCCTACAATGAGCAGTTCTTC.

This clonotype was seen only a few times. V and J are TRBV10-3 and TRBJ2-4; D gene ambiguous. V lost 8 bases and J lost 5, with 10 bases in between. The CDR3 extends over 12 amino acids. Germline assignment: CDR1 ENHRY and CDR2 SYGVKD. In nucleotides, the CDR3 is TGTGCCATCGCAAGGAACCAAAACATTCAGTACTTC. It is translated as CAIARNQNIQYF.

The genes are TRBV6-6 and TRBJ2-7, with D hard to call. The V and J ends lost 4 bases and 6 bases respectively, with 10 bases between them. This CDR3 is 12 amino acids long. The V gene's germline CDR1 is MNHNY and CDR2 SVGAGI (reference sequence). The CDR3 spells CASSFWAGEQYF. CDR3 nucleotides: TGTGCCAGCAGTTTTTGGGCCGGCGAGCAGTACTTC.

V usage is TRBV6-2 or TRBV6-3 and J usage is TRBJ2-1, with unresolved D. Per germline, CDR1 MNHEY and CDR2 SVGEGT. V lost 2 bases to trimming and J lost 4 bases, with 9 bases between them. CDR3 length: 14 residues. The CDR3 is CASSYPAVYNEQFF. The CDR3 DNA follows: TGTGCCAGCAGTTACCCGGCAGTGTACAATGAGCAGTTCTTC.

The rearrangement joins TRBV4-3 to TRBJ2-5; TRBD2 aligns across 7 bases. The junction had 11 bases not matched to a gene; V was cut back by 0 bases and J by 4 bases. CDR3 length: 17 residues. CDR1 and CDR2 from the germline V gene are LGHNA and YSLEER. This CDR3 is CASSQEASAIAGETQYF. Here the CDR3 DNA reads TGCGCCAGCAGCCAAGAGGCCTCCGCAATAGCGGGAGAGACCCAGTACTTC.

The CDR3: CASKAKGPLTDTQYF. CDR3 coding DNA: TGTGCCAGCAAGGCCAAGGGACCACTCACAGATACGCAGTATTTT. The chain recombines TRBV10-3 with TRBJ2-3; possibly TRBD1 or TRBD2 for D (5 bases each). Germline CDR1 reads ENHRY; CDR2 reads SYGVKD. The V end was cut by 10 bases, the J end by 2 bases, with 19 bases between. The CDR3 sequence is 15 residues long.

Many counts were recorded for this clonotype. The gene calls are TRBV5-1 and TRBJ2-5, with 13 bases lining up with TRBD2. Per the germline V gene, CDR1 is SGHRS and CDR2 is YFSETQ. With 5 bases clipped from V and 1 base from J, the junction kept 5 bases outside the gene matches. The CDR3 has 16 amino acids. DNA for the CDR3: TGCGCCAGCAGTCGGACTAGCGGGGGCTTCCAAGAGACCCAGTACTTC. This gives the protein CASSRTSGGFQETQYF.

The rearrangement links TRBV7-9 to TRBJ2-7; TRBD1 might be the D (5 bases). The CDR3 sequence is 15 residues long. The germline V and J ends were trimmed by 0 bases and 0 bases, with 9 bases remaining between them. Germline-derived CDR1 and CDR2 are SEHNR and FQNEAQ (reference sequence). CDR3 in amino acids: CASSLAGRSSYEQYF. In DNA form, the CDR3 reads TGTGCCAGCAGCTTAGCGGGGCGGAGCTCCTACGAGCAGTACTTC.

This rearrangement joins TRBV5-5 to TRBJ2-5; D remains unclear. The CDR3 contains 17 residues. V was clipped by 0 bases and J by 0 bases, with 15 bases between them. CDR1 and CDR2 from the germline V gene are SGHKS and YYEKEE (reference sequence). The CDR3 DNA reads as TGTGCCAGCAGCTTGGCCGGACGGATCTTGTACCAAGAGACCCAGTACTTC. Its protein product is CASSLAGRILYQETQYF. Full variable domain (missing parts from reference TRBV5-5 and TRBJ2-5): DAGVTQSPTHLIKTRGQQVTLRCSPISGHKSVSWYQQVLGQGPQFIFQYYEKEERGRGNFPDRFSARQFPNYSSELNVNALLLGDSALYLCASSLAGRILYQETQYFGPGTRLLVL.

This clonotype was picked up many times. The gene calls are TRBV4-1 and TRBJ2-3; D ambiguous. This CDR3 is built from 14 residues. The V and J ends lost 4 bases and 3 bases respectively, with 11 bases between them. Germline CDR1 and CDR2: MGHRA and YSYEKL. The CDR3 spells CASSRVSGTDTQYF. DNA of the CDR3: TGCGCCAGCAGCCGAGTATCCGGAACAGATACGCAGTATTTT.

This clonotype has only a few counts. The chain joins TRBV20-1 to TRBJ2-7; 9 bases line up with TRBD2. Germline values: CDR1 DFQATT, CDR2 SNEGSKA (reference sequence). The CDR3 has 15 amino acids. V shed 0 bases and J 3 bases; nucleotides not matched to a gene: 6. CDR3 region: CSARDLASGVYEQYF. CDR3 coding DNA: TGCAGTGCTAGAGATCTGGCTAGCGGGGTCTACGAGCAGTACTTC.

This clonotype was detected many times. The genes are TRBV5-1 and TRBJ2-2; D unresolved. The ends were cut back, 0 bases at V and 3 bases at J, with 3 bases in the middle. Germline V lookup: CDR1 SGHRS, CDR2 YFSETQ. This CDR3 comprises 13 residues. The CDR3 protein is CASSLVHTGELFF. CDR3 sequence (DNA): TGCGCCAGCAGCTTGGTACACACCGGGGAGCTGTTTTTT.

The sample holds a few counts of this clonotype. The V gene is TRBV5-1, the J gene TRBJ2-3; D is uncertain. V lost 5 bases to trimming and J lost 3 bases, with 10 bases between them. This CDR3 is built from 13 residues. Germline V gene lookup returns CDR1 SGHRS and CDR2 YFSETQ. Here the CDR3 reads CASSYTPTDTQYF. The CDR3 DNA is TGCGCCAGCAGTTATACCCCGACAGATACGCAGTATTTT.

V usage is TRBV24-1 and J usage is TRBJ2-3; D gene ambiguous. V shed 3 bases and J shed 1 base, with 10 bases lying between them. CDR1 and CDR2 (germline): KGHDR, SFDVKD. The CDR3 is 15 residues long. In DNA form, the CDR3 reads TGTGCCACCAGTGATACTCCTAGGGGCACAGATACGCAGTATTTT. Encoded protein: CATSDTPRGTDTQYF.

Only a few counts were recorded for this clonotype. The rearrangement uses TRBV9 and TRBJ2-1; D unresolved. The CDR3 has 16 residues. Germline CDR1 SGDLS, CDR2 YYNGEE. V was clipped by 4 bases and J by 5 bases, with 19 bases between them. The CDR3: CASSPSGPRSHNEQFF. CDR3 DNA sequence: TGTGCCAGCAGCCCCTCTGGACCCCGAAGCCACAATGAGCAGTTCTTC. The full variable domain, completed using reference TRBV9 and TRBJ2-1, is DSGVTQTPKHLITATGQRVTLRCSPRSGDLSVYWYQQSLDQGLQFLIQYYNGEERAKGNILERFSAQQFPDLHSELNLSSLELGDSALYFCASSPSGPRSHNEQFFGPGTRLTVL.

This rearrangement joins TRBV11-2 to TRBJ2-2, with D perhaps TRBD1 or TRBD2 (6 bases each). Trimming pared 1 base from V and 0 bases from J, leaving 12 bases between. This CDR3 spans 17 amino acids. Per germline, CDR1 SGHAT and CDR2 FQNNGV. CDR3 loop: CASSLVGGGTNTGELFF. The CDR3 bases are TGTGCCAGCAGCTTAGTCGGGGGCGGGACGAACACCGGGGAGCTGTTTTTT.

This chain uses TRBV10-3 with TRBJ2-7, with D possibly matching TRBD1 (6 bases). The CDR3 contains 14 residues. Germline assignment: CDR1 ENHRY and CDR2 SYGVKD. The germline V and J ends were trimmed by 5 bases and 7 bases, with 18 bases remaining between them. CDR3 sequence (DNA): TGTGCCATCAGTAGCCCGGGACATACTGATGAGCAGTACTTC. This gives the protein CAISSPGHTDEQYF.

The chain couples TRBV7-4 to TRBJ2-5, with TRBD2 as a possible D gene (7 bases). CDR1 and CDR2 (germline): SGHVT, SQSDAQ. The V gene lost 3 bases and the J gene lost 1 base, with 15 bases spanning the gap. This CDR3 region has 16 residues. The CDR3 sequence is CASSFPAGACQETQYF. CDR3 DNA: TGTGCCAGCAGCTTTCCGGCGGGGGCCTGCCAAGAGACCCAGTACTTC. Filled out from reference TRBV7-4 and TRBJ2-5, the complete variable domain reads GAGVSQSPRYKVAKRGRDVALRCDSISGHVTLYWYRQTLGQGSEVLTYSQSDAQRDKSGRPSGRFSAERPERSVSTLKIQRTEQGDSAVYLCASSFPAGACQETQYFGPGTRLLVL.

The V call is TRBV4-3, the J call TRBJ2-3, with D uncertain. In germline, CDR1 is LGHNA, CDR2 YSLEER. There are 15 residues in the CDR3. With 0 bases removed from V and 0 bases from J, the gap between germline ends came to 7 bases. The CDR3 bases are TGCGCCAGCAGCCAAGATCGACCGAGCACAGATACGCAGTATTTT. Its translation: CASSQDRPSTDTQYF.

This sequence joins TRBV10-3 and TRBJ2-2; 7 bases agree with TRBD1. Trimming removed 7 bases from V and 1 base from J; junction bases left unmatched: 3. There are 14 residues in the CDR3. The germline CDR1 and CDR2 sequences are ENHRY and SYGVKD. Written as DNA, the CDR3 is TGTGCCATCAAGACAGGGCAGAACACCGGGGAGCTGTTTTTT. Its translation: CAIKTGQNTGELFF.

This clonotype was observed a handful of times. This chain links TRBV18 with TRBJ2-5; 10 nucleotides agree with TRBD2. Per the germline V gene, CDR1 is KGHSH and CDR2 is LQKENI. J was trimmed by 2 bases and V by 3 bases; bases with no gene match: 3. The CDR3 runs 15 residues. DNA of the CDR3: TGTGCCAGCTCACCGACTAGCGGGCTTCAAGAGACCCAGTACTTC. Its translation: CASSPTSGLQETQYF.

The genes are TRBV11-2 and TRBJ2-7; 13 nucleotides agree with TRBD2. The CDR3 loop spans 17 amino acids. Germline CDR1 and CDR2: SGHAT and FQNNGV. Trimming at V came to 0 bases and at J to 8 bases, leaving 10 bases not matched to a gene. CDR3 sequence: CASSLDGTSGVGFQQYF. CDR3 DNA: TGTGCCAGCAGCTTAGACGGGACTAGCGGGGTGGGATTCCAGCAGTACTTC.

This clonotype was counted ten times or more. The chain links TRBV20-1 to TRBJ1-1; unclear D gene. The CDR3 length is 15 residues. Germline V gene lookup returns CDR1 DFQATT and CDR2 SNEGSKA (reference sequence). Between the trimmed V and J ends, which lost 5 bases and 6 bases, there was a span of 22 bases. The CDR3 coding sequence is TGCAGTGCTTACCCCACTAGGGTCCAAGGGTCTGAAGCTTTCTTT. Translation gives CSAYPTRVQGSEAFF.

This clonotype came up a few times. The chain employs TRBV12-3 or TRBV12-4 and TRBJ2-2, with a weak D call TRBD2 (6 bases). The CDR3 consists of 12 residues. V dropped 7 bases and J dropped 5 bases, with 8 bases sitting between them. This chain's CDR3 is CASTRGTGELFF. The CDR3 coding sequence is TGTGCCAGCACCCGGGGGACCGGGGAGCTGTTTTTT.

In DNA form, the CDR3 reads TGCGCCAGCAGCACTAGCACAAGCACAGATACGCAGTATTTT. It translates to CASSTSTSTDTQYF. J is TRBJ2-3 and V is TRBV5-1, with D tentatively TRBD2 (6 bases). Germline assignment: CDR1 SGHRS and CDR2 YFSETQ. Trimming stripped 4 bases from V and 0 bases from J, with 9 bases between. The CDR3 runs 14 residues.

This clonotype was detected only a few times. V is TRBV5-1 and J is TRBJ2-1; TRBD1 matches 10 bases. The V gene's germline CDR1 is SGHRS and CDR2 YFSETQ. The CDR3 loop spans 16 amino acids. The junction had 2 bases not matched to a gene; V was cut back by 0 bases and J by 2 bases. The chain's CDR3 is CASSLAGQGAYNEQFF. CDR3 DNA: TGCGCCAGCAGCTTGGCCGGACAGGGGGCCTACAATGAGCAGTTCTTC.

The chain recombines TRBV6-1 with TRBJ2-7; D is possibly TRBD2 (5 bases). CDR3 length: 14 amino acids. In germline, CDR1 is MNHNS, CDR2 SASEGT. Trimming left V 8 bases short and J 6 bases short, with 20 bases between. The CDR3 DNA is TGTGCCAGCCATCCAATTCGTGGGAGTCGCGAGCAGTACTTC. Protein sequence: CASHPIRGSREQYF.

The genes are TRBV2 and TRBJ1-1, with TRBD1 identical over 8 bases. Unmatched junction bases numbered 8, after V lost 7 bases and J lost 7 bases. CDR3 size: 13 residues. The V gene's germline CDR1 is SNHLY and CDR2 FYNNEI. CDR3 sequence reads: CASNQGARVEAFF. The CDR3 DNA reads as TGTGCCAGCAATCAGGGGGCGCGGGTTGAAGCTTTCTTT. The complete variable domain, with remaining parts taken from reference TRBV2 and TRBJ1-1, reads EPEVTQTPSHQVTQMGQEVILRCVPISNHLYFYWYRQILGQKVEFLVSFYNNEISEKSEIFDDQFSVERPDGSNFTLKIRSTKLEDSAMYFCASNQGARVEAFFGQGTRLTVV.

V is TRBV28 and J is TRBJ2-5, with unresolved D. Trimming removed 5 bases at V and 7 bases at J, with 17 bases between. The CDR3 runs 14 residues. Looked up from germline, CDR1 is MDHEN and CDR2 is SYDVKM. CDR3 region: CASSPPSPGLTQYF. The CDR3 region has the DNA TGTGCCAGCAGTCCGCCATCCCCCGGATTGACCCAGTACTTC.

This clonotype has a handful of counts. This sequence joins TRBV7-9 and TRBJ2-7; D could derive from TRBD1 or TRBD2 (6 bases each). The CDR3 is made up of 16 amino acids. With 2 bases removed from V and 9 bases from J, the gap between germline ends came to 23 bases. Germline V gene lookup returns CDR1 SEHNR and CDR2 FQNEAQ (reference sequence). The CDR3 DNA sequence: TGTGCCAGCAGCTTAATTTGGCGGGACACCCTAAAGAGGCAGTACTTC. Its protein product is CASSLIWRDTLKRQYF.